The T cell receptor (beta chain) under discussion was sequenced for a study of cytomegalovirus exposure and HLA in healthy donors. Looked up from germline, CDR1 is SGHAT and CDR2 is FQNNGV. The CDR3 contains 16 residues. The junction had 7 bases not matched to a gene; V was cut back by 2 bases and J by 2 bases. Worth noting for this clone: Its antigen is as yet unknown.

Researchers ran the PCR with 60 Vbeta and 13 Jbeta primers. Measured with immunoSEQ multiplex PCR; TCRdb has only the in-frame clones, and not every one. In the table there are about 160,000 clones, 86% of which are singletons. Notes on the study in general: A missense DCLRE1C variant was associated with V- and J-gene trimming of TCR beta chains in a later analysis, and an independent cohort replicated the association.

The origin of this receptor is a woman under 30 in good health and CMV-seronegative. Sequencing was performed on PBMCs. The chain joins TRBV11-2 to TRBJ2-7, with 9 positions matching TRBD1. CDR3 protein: CASSLPGQGRTYEQYF. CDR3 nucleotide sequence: TGTGCCAGCAGCTTACCGGGACAGGGTCGAACCTACGAGCAGTACTTC.